This T cell receptor beta chain emerged from a study of T cell responses to AZD1222 COVID-19 vaccine. Clones were sequenced by immunoSEQ multiplex PCR, and TCRdb holds only the in-frame ones, with some missing. The sample carries 150,000 to 200,000 clones, more than 80% recorded once. Of note for this clone: Its antigen is as yet unknown.

Study results and limitations: Unmutated regions of variants are reportedly targeted by nearly half of spike-specific TCRs.

With 1 base clipped from V and 7 bases from J, the junction kept 4 bases outside the gene matches. From germline, CDR1 is LGHNA and CDR2 YSLEER. This CDR3 has 14 amino acids. Here the sequenced sample was peripheral blood, taken on day 0 of AZD1222 vaccination. The gene calls are TRBV4-3 and TRBJ2-3; the match to TRBD2 covers 8 bases. The receptor was derived from an adult in good health. This chain's CDR3 is CASSQARLAYTQYF. The CDR3 DNA reads TGCGCCAGCAGCCAAGCGAGACTAGCGTATACGCAGTATTTT.